This paragraph reports one T cell receptor (beta chain). Its antigen is as yet unknown. The read finishes 3 residues shy of the CDR3 end, and the germline J gene is used to complete it. Trimming left V 3 bases short and J 5 bases short, with 10 bases between. Germline-derived CDR1 and CDR2 are SEHNR and FQNEAQ (reference sequence). The CDR3 loop spans 13 amino acids. This sample was taken from a study of T cell clonality in common variable immunodeficiency. Study-level findings and limits: Reportedly, TCR beta sequences from common variable immunodeficiency showed fewer deletions and N-nucleotide insertions. Authors noted CVID clonality's cause needs subpopulation repertoire sequencing.

The assay was immunoSEQ multiplex PCR, and TCRdb's table has in-frame clones only and misses some. Sampling found around 15,000 clones, none seen once. This receptor was obtained from a human donor with common variable immunodeficiency. The sample comprised peripheral blood mononuclear cells. The chain recombines TRBV7-9 with TRBJ2-5, with D uncertain. The CDR3 here is CASSLGMVETQYF. The CDR3 DNA, read in part, is TGTGCCAGCAGCTTGGGCATGGTGGAGACC. Looking up the rest from reference TRBV7-9 and TRBJ2-5 gives the full variable domain: DTGVSQNPRHKITKRGQNVTFRCDPISEHNRLYWYRQTLGQGPEFLTYFQNEAQLEKSRLLSDRFSAERPKGSFSTLEIQRTEQGDSAMYLCASSLGMVETQYFGPGTRLLVL.